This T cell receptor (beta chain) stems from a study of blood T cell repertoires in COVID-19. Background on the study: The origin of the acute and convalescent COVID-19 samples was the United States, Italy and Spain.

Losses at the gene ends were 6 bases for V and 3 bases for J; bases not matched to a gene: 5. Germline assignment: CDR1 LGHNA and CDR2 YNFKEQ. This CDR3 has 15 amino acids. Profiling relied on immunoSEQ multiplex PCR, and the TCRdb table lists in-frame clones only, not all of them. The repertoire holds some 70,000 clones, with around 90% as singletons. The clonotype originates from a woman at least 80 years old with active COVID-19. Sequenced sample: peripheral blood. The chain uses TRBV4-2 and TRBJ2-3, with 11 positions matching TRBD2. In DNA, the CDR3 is TGTGCCAGCAGTCTAGCGGGAGGTATGACAGATACGCAGTATTTT. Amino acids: CASSLAGGMTDTQYF.